The clone carrying this T cell receptor (beta chain) was seen at least ten times. Its matching antigen is unknown. These data belong to a study of T cells in Graves' hyperthyroidism and ophthalmopathy. Amplified TCR beta CDR3 regions came from RNA transcripts. With the HTBI primer set, the TCR CDR3 went through a first round of RT-PCR. A single record per CDR3 protein comes from TCRdb applying MiXCR to the multiplex PCR reads. The profile shows roughly 500,000 distinct CDR3 sequences, more than 45% of them singletons. Study results and limitations: Within blood appeared most thyroid clonotypes that had expanded above 0.001. The model made its ophthalmopathy prediction, and onset followed a median approximately 7 months later. Classification by a 13 V-J model distinguished ophthalmopathy from stable hyperthyroidism.

Each diagnosis drew on symptoms, thyroxine, TRAb, thyroid ultrasound and orbital computed tomography findings. V was pared by 8 bases and J by 2 bases, with 13 bases between. The CDR3 is 13 amino acids. Germline CDR1 is SNHLY and CDR2 is FYNNEI. The chain uses TRBV2 and TRBJ2-7; D is possibly TRBD1 or TRBD2 (5 bases each). This receptor was identified in an adult woman with Graves' disease, either hyperthyroidism or ophthalmopathy (not recorded which). Sequences were obtained from peripheral blood or thyroid tissue (not recorded which). The CDR3 here is CASLGTPAYEQYF. CDR3 bases: TGTGCCAGCTTGGGGACGCCTGCCTACGAGCAGTACTTC. The full variable domain, rest sourced from reference TRBV2 and TRBJ2-7, is EPEVTQTPSHQVTQMGQEVILRCVPISNHLYFYWYRQILGQKVEFLVSFYNNEISEKSEIFDDQFSVERPDGSNFTLKIRSTKLEDSAMYFCASLGTPAYEQYFGPGTRLTVT.